The entry below describes one T cell receptor (beta chain). The antigen is unknown. Semi-nested PCR with Nested Universal Primer A followed constant-region reverse priming of full-length variable regions. TCRdb re-called the 5' RACE reads with MiXCR, one entry per CDR3 protein. Altogether around 5,600 distinct CDR3 sequences are present, roughly 51% being singletons, with the ten largest covering approximately 3.8%. The CDR3 extends over 14 amino acids. V lost 2 bases to trimming and J lost 3 bases, with 10 bases between them. Memory CD4+ T cells were sorted as CD4+CD45RO+CD25- cells. Findings of the study overall: Tumor memory CD4+ T cell TCR gene usage clustered with blood and lymph node memory CD4+ cells and lymph node naive CD4+ cells.

This TCR derives from a female donor with breast cancer. Sequenced: memory CD4+ T cells sorted from blood. Subset specified: memory CD4+ T cells, CD4+CD45RO+CD25-. The chain links TRBV12-3 or TRBV12-4 to TRBJ1-1; unclear D gene. The chain's CDR3 is CASSLLGRDTEAFF. DNA of the CDR3: TGTGCCAGCAGTTTACTGGGGAGGGACACTGAAGCTTTCTTT.